This T cell receptor beta chain was sequenced during a study of T cells in tuberculosis. Overall study: Sequenced TCRs come from CD1B-GMM tetramer-binding T cells.

TCR-alpha and TCR-beta chains were sequenced unpaired. The table came from immunoSEQ multiplex PCR; TCRdb's copy has only in-frame clones and leaves some out. This sample has approximately 60,000 clones, with 65% to 90% found just once. Study observations and caveats: T cells binding CD1B-GMM tetramer weakly possibly escaped the sort.

Deletions cut 6 bases from V and 3 bases from J, with 11 bases between. Germline V gene lookup returns CDR1 SNHLY and CDR2 FYNNEI. The CDR3 has 14 amino acids. After thawing and overnight rest, PBMC were stained with GMM-loaded CD1B tetramer, viability dye and anti-CD3 for sorting. The CD1B tetramers carried C32 glucose monomycolate purified from Rhodococcus equi. From each donor, about 100,000 tetramer-negative cells were sorted. This rearrangement joins TRBV2 to TRBJ2-2, with a tentative D call TRBD2 (6 bases). The TCR sequence derives from an adult woman with latent tuberculosis. The sample comprised CD1b-GMM tetramer-negative cells sorted from PBMCs. In DNA form, the CDR3 reads TGTGCCAGCAGCCGGCGGGGAGACACCGGGGAGCTGTTTTTT. Residues: CASSRRGDTGELFF.